This entry lists 31 T cell receptor beta chains sequenced from one sample in a study of preoperative IRX-2 immunotherapy in early breast cancer (dated by TCRdb to the late 2010s). The receptor library was made with the immunoSEQ multiplex PCR assay. TCRdb retrieved this table from immuneACCESS and kept in-frame rearrangements only. Not all clones are present; in checked studies, unresolved V genes account for under half, and no reason is known for the remainder. The sample data list over 35,000 clones, and around 96% of these were observed just once. Clones ranked in the top ten supply over 1.5% of the sample. The treatment or condition label on this specimen signifies: preoperative locoregional IRX-2 cytokine immunotherapy. The sample here was tumor tissue, taken after IRX-2 immunotherapy. The receptors were sampled from a human donor with breast cancer.

The chain carries TRBV7-9 and TRBJ2-5; 7 bases fit TRBD1. J gave up 7 bases and V 1 base, and 6 bases lay outside the gene matches. The CDR3 totals 14 residues. Looked up from germline, CDR1 is SEHNR and CDR2 is FQNEAQ (reference sequence). As DNA, the CDR3 is TGTGCCAGCAGCTTAGAGGGGGCTTTTAGGACCCAGTACTTC. Protein sequence: CASSLEGAFRTQYF.

The V call is TRBV5-1, the J call TRBJ2-3; 7 bases line up with TRBD2. Germline trimming cut 4 bases from V and 1 base from J; bases unmatched to any gene: 3. The CDR3 is 14 residues long. Germline CDR1 and CDR2: SGHRS and YFSETQ. The CDR3 bases are TGCGCCAGCAGCCGGGGGGAGGGCACAGATACGCAGTATTTT. This codes for CASSRGEGTDTQYF. Complete variable domain (other parts from reference TRBV5-1 and TRBJ2-3): KAGVTQTPRYLIKTRGQQVTLSCSPISGHRSVSWYQQTPGQGLQFLFEYFSETQRNKGNFPGRFSGRQFSNSRSEMNVSTLELGDSALYLCASSRGEGTDTQYFGPGTRLTVL.

This clone was seen just once. The V call is TRBV7-2, the J call TRBJ1-6; tentatively, D is TRBD1 (5 bases). The CDR3 runs 14 residues. Looked up from germline, CDR1 is SGHTA and CDR2 is FQGNSA. V was pared by 6 bases and J by 7 bases, with 13 bases between. CDR3 region: CASRAGTPNSPLHF. CDR3 in DNA: TGTGCCAGCAGGGCCGGGACCCCCAATTCACCCCTCCACTTT.

V usage is TRBV5-1 and J usage is TRBJ2-7; a possible D gene is TRBD1 (6 bases). The germline gives CDR1 SGHRS, CDR2 YFSETQ. There are 14 residues in the CDR3. The V gene lost 0 bases and the J gene lost 3 bases, with 10 bases spanning the gap. CDR3 nucleotide sequence: TGCGCCAGCAGCTTGGTCGGCAGGGGCTACGAGCAGTACTTC. Amino acid sequence: CASSLVGRGYEQYF.

This chain links TRBV6-6 with TRBJ2-1, with D tentatively TRBD1 (6 bases). The CDR3 covers 16 residues. Trimming left V 6 bases short and J 6 bases short, with 21 bases between. Germline values: CDR1 MNHNY, CDR2 SVGAGI (reference sequence). The CDR3 loop is CASRPGARGSFNEQFF. The CDR3 DNA sequence: TGTGCCAGCAGGCCCGGGGCCAGGGGTTCATTCAATGAGCAGTTCTTC.

This clone showed up just once. The V gene is TRBV7-8, the J gene TRBJ2-7; D remains ambiguous. The germline V gene encodes CDR1 SGHVS and CDR2 FQNEAQ. The V end was cut by 4 bases, the J end by 0 bases, with 13 bases between. CDR3 length: 15 amino acids. CDR3 nucleotide sequence: TGTGCCAGCAGCTACCCCCGGGTCAGCTCCTACGAGCAGTACTTC. Residues: CASSYPRVSSYEQYF.

The J gene is TRBJ1-4, the V gene TRBV1. TRBV1 is recorded as a pseudogene. The length of the CDR3 is 16 residues. Here the CDR3 reads CTSSQDMPGAKAKLFF. CDR3 coding DNA: TGCACCAGCAGCCAAGATATGCCGGGGGCGAAAGCAAAACTGTTTTTT.

This rearrangement joins TRBV18 to TRBJ2-7; D remains ambiguous. The germline V gene encodes CDR1 KGHSH and CDR2 LQKENI. The CDR3 runs to 13 residues. V dropped 2 bases and J dropped 4 bases, with 9 bases sitting between them. The CDR3 is CASSPRMWYEQYF. The CDR3 region has the DNA TGTGCCAGCTCACCAAGAATGTGGTACGAGCAGTACTTC.

The chain combines TRBV7-2 with TRBJ1-5, with D hard to call. Trimming took off 3 bases at V and 7 bases at J, with 10 bases between the two ends. The length of the CDR3 is 13 residues. Germline CDR1 reads SGHTA; CDR2 reads FQGNSA. The CDR3 spells CASSFWGDQPQHF. CDR3 DNA sequence: TGTGCCAGCAGCTTTTGGGGAGACCAGCCCCAGCATTTT.

This sequence joins TRBV9 and TRBJ2-1, with TRBD2 matching over 7 bases. Looked up from germline, CDR1 is SGDLS and CDR2 is YYNGEE. The CDR3 sequence is 15 residues long. Unmatched junction bases numbered 4, after V lost 4 bases and J lost 0 bases. In nucleotides, the CDR3 is TGTGCCAGCAGCTCTCGCGGGAGCTCCTACAATGAGCAGTTCTTC. It encodes CASSSRGSSYNEQFF.

V usage is TRBV7-7 and J usage is TRBJ2-5, with D tentatively TRBD2 (6 bases). Germline V gene sequence: CDR1 SSHAT, CDR2 FNYEAQ (reference sequence). Between the trimmed V and J ends, which lost 6 bases and 5 bases, there was a span of 16 bases. The CDR3 runs 14 residues. The CDR3 region is CASSSTSIGETQYF. CDR3 in DNA: TGTGCCAGCAGTTCCACTAGCATCGGGGAGACCCAGTACTTC.

The chain links TRBV5-6 to TRBJ2-5; TRBD2 might be the D (5 bases). The V gene's germline CDR1 is SGHDT and CDR2 YYEEEE. The ends were cut back, 2 bases at V and 0 bases at J, with 11 bases in the middle. This CDR3 has 15 amino acids. The CDR3 region is CASSFNLGNQETQYF. The CDR3, as DNA: TGTGCCAGCAGCTTCAATCTCGGGAACCAAGAGACCCAGTACTTC.

This chain joins TRBV18 and TRBJ1-1; no definite D call. Germline-derived CDR1 and CDR2 are KGHSH and LQKENI. There are 12 residues in the CDR3. V lost 6 bases and J 5 bases, leaving 10 bases between the germline ends. This CDR3 reads CASSAQRTEAFF. CDR3 DNA: TGTGCCAGCTCCGCACAGAGGACTGAAGCTTTCTTT.

V gene TRBV11-1 combines with J gene TRBJ2-5; 10 bases fit TRBD2. Judging by the DNA end, TRBJ2-7 fits better; the J call may be wrong. The germline V gene encodes CDR1 SGHAT and CDR2 FQDESV (reference sequence). This CDR3 spans 14 amino acids. DNA of the CDR3: TGTGCCAGCAGCCGGACTAGCGGCGCCTACGAGCAGTACTTC. It encodes CASSRTSGAYEQYF.

The chain joins TRBV20-1 to TRBJ1-2, with 10 bases identical to TRBD1. V lost 8 bases to trimming and J lost 8 bases; unmatched junction nucleotides: 5. The germline gives CDR1 DFQATT, CDR2 SNEGSKA (reference sequence). CDR3 length: 11 residues. DNA for the CDR3: TGCAGTACGGGACAGGGGATCGGCTACACCTTC. It is translated as CSTGQGIGYTF.

The J gene is TRBJ2-3, the V gene TRBV9, with 12 bases lining up with TRBD2. Germline lookup yields CDR1 SGDLS and CDR2 YYNGEE. V lost 0 bases, J lost 2 bases, and 4 bases stayed unmatched. CDR3 length: 17 amino acids. CDR3 amino acids: CASSVDGLAGTTDTQYF. The CDR3 DNA reads as TGTGCCAGCAGCGTAGACGGACTAGCGGGAACCACAGATACGCAGTATTTT.

The rearrangement links TRBV28 to TRBJ1-2; 7 positions agree with TRBD1. J lost 7 bases, V lost 5 bases, and 10 bases had no gene match. Germline lookup yields CDR1 MDHEN and CDR2 SYDVKM. This CDR3 comprises 14 residues. The CDR3 nucleotides read TGTGCCAGCAGTGCCTCCGGGACAGCGGCTGGCTACACCTTC. Amino acids: CASSASGTAAGYTF.

The chain is built from TRBV19 and TRBJ2-1, with 8 bases lining up with TRBD2. The CDR3 has 15 residues. CDR1 LNHDA and CDR2 SQIVND come from the germline V gene (reference sequence). J lost 2 bases, V lost 5 bases, and 5 bases had no gene match. CDR3 in DNA: TGTGCCAGTAGTTTCAGCGGGAGCCCCTACAATGAGCAGTTCTTC. Translating it yields CASSFSGSPYNEQFF.

The rearrangement uses TRBV29-1 and TRBJ2-7; D not certain. The CDR3 runs 11 residues. CDR1 is SQVTM, CDR2 ANQGSEA, per germline. Trimming stripped 7 bases from V and 4 bases from J, with 11 bases between. The CDR3 loop is CSASLLYEQYF. The DNA for the CDR3 is TGCAGCGCGTCCCTTCTGTACGAGCAGTACTTC.

The chain is built from TRBV18 and TRBJ2-2; possibly TRBD1 for D (6 bases). The CDR3 is made up of 14 amino acids. CDR1 KGHSH and CDR2 LQKENI come from the germline V gene. The V end was cut by 3 bases, the J end by 6 bases, with 11 bases between. The CDR3 loop is CASSPEQGPGELFF. CDR3 nucleotide sequence: TGTGCCAGCTCACCTGAACAGGGCCCCGGGGAGCTGTTTTTT.

This chain uses TRBV7-3 with TRBJ2-3, with 14 positions matching TRBD2. CDR1 and CDR2 from the germline V gene are SGHTA and FQGTGA. The CDR3 is 16 amino acids. V gave up 4 bases and J gave up 4 bases; unmatched junction bases: 4. The CDR3 is CASSSGLAGGSDTQYF. In DNA, the CDR3 is TGTGCCAGCAGCTCCGGACTAGCGGGAGGCTCAGATACGCAGTATTTT. Drawing the rest from reference TRBV7-3 and TRBJ2-3, the complete variable domain is GAGVSQTPSNKVTEKGKYVELRCDPISGHTALYWYRQSLGQGPEFLIYFQGTGAADDSGLPNDRFFAVRPEGSVSTLKIQRTERGDSAVYLCASSSGLAGGSDTQYFGPGTRLTVL.

The rearrangement links TRBV6-5 to TRBJ1-3; D gene uncertain. V lost 4 bases to trimming and J lost 7 bases, with 17 bases between them. This CDR3 spans 15 amino acids. The germline V gene encodes CDR1 MNHEY and CDR2 SVGAGI. DNA for the CDR3: TGTGCCAGCAGTTCCCTAAAGGGATACCCGAACACCATATATTTT. Translation: CASSSLKGYPNTIYF.

This clone was recorded only once. The chain links TRBV2 to TRBJ2-5, with 7 bases aligning to TRBD2. The CDR3 sequence is 15 residues long. V shed 4 bases, J shed 2 bases, and the junction held 7 bases outside the gene matches. CDR1 and CDR2 (germline): SNHLY, FYNNEI. This CDR3 reads CASSGVGGPQETQYF. CDR3 sequence (DNA): TGTGCCAGCAGTGGGGTGGGAGGGCCTCAAGAGACCCAGTACTTC.

V and J are TRBV14 and TRBJ1-2; D ambiguous. The germline V and J ends were trimmed by 0 bases and 4 bases, with 18 bases remaining between them. This CDR3 contains 17 residues. In germline, CDR1 is SGHDN, CDR2 FVKESK. The CDR3 nucleotides read TGTGCCAGCAGCCAAGATACCCAGGCCACACTCGTCTATGGCTACACCTTC. Residues: CASSQDTQATLVYGYTF.

V and J are TRBV7-9 and TRBJ2-3, with 8 bases matching TRBD1. The V gene's germline CDR1 is SEHNR and CDR2 FQNEAQ (reference sequence). Trimming at V came to 6 bases and at J to 5 bases, leaving 7 bases not matched to a gene. This CDR3 comprises 14 residues. The CDR3 sequence is CASSIDRGQDTQYF. CDR3 nucleotides: TGTGCCAGCAGTATTGACAGGGGCCAAGATACGCAGTATTTT.

This chain links TRBV4-2 with TRBJ2-3; D assignment may be TRBD1 or TRBD2 (5 bases each). Germline CDR1 LGHNA, CDR2 YNFKEQ. Trimming stripped 4 bases from V and 4 bases from J, with 27 bases between. The CDR3 has 19 residues. CDR3 sequence reads: CASSRNRTARSRFADTQYF. DNA of the CDR3: TGTGCCAGCAGCCGAAACAGGACTGCCCGGAGTAGGTTTGCAGATACGCAGTATTTT.

CDR3 in amino acids: CASSPFGQENTEAFF. The CDR3 DNA reads as TGTGCCAGCTCACCATTCGGACAGGAGAACACTGAAGCTTTCTTT. The chain uses TRBV18 and TRBJ1-1; 7 nucleotides align to TRBD1. The CDR3 totals 15 residues. Germline trimming cut 2 bases from V and 1 base from J; bases unmatched to any gene: 4. Germline V lookup: CDR1 KGHSH, CDR2 LQKENI.

The rearrangement links TRBV29-1 to TRBJ1-2; 9 positions match TRBD1. J was trimmed by 0 bases and V by 7 bases; bases with no gene match: 3. The CDR3 extends over 13 amino acids. CDR1 SQVTM and CDR2 ANQGSEA come from the germline V gene. This CDR3 is CSGGTGPNYGYTF. The CDR3 DNA sequence: TGCAGCGGCGGGACAGGGCCTAACTATGGCTACACCTTC.

CDR3 protein: CATSRGGRQNTGELFF. DNA for the CDR3: TGTGCCACCAGCAGAGGGGGCAGGCAGAACACCGGGGAGCTGTTTTTT. The rearrangement joins TRBV15 to TRBJ2-2, with D maybe TRBD1 (5 bases). The CDR3 has 16 amino acids. Germline assignment: CDR1 LNHNV and CDR2 YYDKDF (reference sequence). The germline V and J ends were trimmed by 1 base and 1 base, with 10 bases remaining between them.

The chain is built from TRBV7-2 and TRBJ2-7; D may be TRBD1 (6 bases). V gave up 3 bases and J gave up 2 bases, with 11 bases separating them. Germline V gene lookup returns CDR1 SGHTA and CDR2 FQGNSA. The CDR3 extends over 14 amino acids. Here the CDR3 reads CASSFLGGPYEQYF. The CDR3 region has the DNA TGTGCCAGCAGCTTCCTAGGGGGACCCTACGAGCAGTACTTC. The complete variable domain, with remaining parts taken from reference TRBV7-2 and TRBJ2-7, reads GAGVSQSPSNKVTEKGKDVELRCDPISGHTALYWYRQSLGQGLEFLIYFQGNSAPDKSGLPSDRFSAERTGGSVSTLTIQRTQQEDSAVYLCASSFLGGPYEQYFGPGTRLTVT.

Concerning this clone: The same CDR3 can be traced to other DNA sequences in this sample. V and J are TRBV6-5 and TRBJ1-2; possible D gene TRBD1, 5 bases. Germline CDR1 MNHEY, CDR2 SVGAGI. This CDR3 spans 14 amino acids. V gave up 5 bases and J gave up 4 bases, with 14 bases separating them. The CDR3 sequence: CASSELQGGYGYTF. In nucleotides, the CDR3 is TGTGCCAGCAGTGAGCTGCAGGGCGGCTATGGCTACACCTTC.